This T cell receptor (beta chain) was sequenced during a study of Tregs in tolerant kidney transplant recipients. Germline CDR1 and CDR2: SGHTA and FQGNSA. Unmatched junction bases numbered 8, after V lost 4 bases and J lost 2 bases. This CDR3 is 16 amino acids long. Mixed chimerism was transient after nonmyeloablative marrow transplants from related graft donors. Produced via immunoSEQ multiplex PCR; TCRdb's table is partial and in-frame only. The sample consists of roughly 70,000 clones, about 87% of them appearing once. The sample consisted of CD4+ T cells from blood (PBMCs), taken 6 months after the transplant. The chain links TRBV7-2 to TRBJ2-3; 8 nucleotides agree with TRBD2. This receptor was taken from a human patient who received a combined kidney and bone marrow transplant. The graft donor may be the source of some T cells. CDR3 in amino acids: CASSSGVSGITDTQYF. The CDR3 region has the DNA TGTGCCAGCAGCTCGGGGGTTAGCGGGATCACAGATACGCAGTATTTT.